This entry lists 16 T cell receptor beta chains sequenced from one sample in a study of vaccination and CD4 T cells after COVID-19. Cultured CD4+ T cell DNA was sequenced using the Oncomine TCR Beta short-read assay. MiXCR, applied by TCRdb to the PCR reads, yields one record per CDR3 protein. The data show about 12,000 distinct CDR3 sequences, with approximately 79% seen just once and about 20% held by the top ten. Treatment in this sample: approximately nine-day PBMC culture with coronavirus spike peptide pools or control peptides (ViraFEST assay). For these receptors, no antigen is known. Sequencing input: CD4+ T cells from blood, cultured in vitro. All receptors come from a human donor who had recovered from COVID-19.

This clonotype was observed a few times. The V and J genes are TRBV6-5 and TRBJ2-1; D is possibly TRBD1 (5 bases). The CDR3 covers 18 residues. CDR1 MNHEY and CDR2 SVGAGI come from the germline V gene. V dropped 4 bases and J dropped 1 base, with 20 bases sitting between them. CDR3 in amino acids: CASSSWAIRVGSYNEQFF. CDR3 bases: TGTGCCAGCAGTTCGTGGGCTATCAGGGTGGGGTCCTACAATGAGCAGTTCTTC.

In DNA form, the CDR3 reads TGTGCCAGCACGAAATCTCTACTAGCTCAAGAGACCCAGTACTTC. Its translation is CASTKSLLAQETQYF. The rearrangement joins TRBV6-2 or TRBV6-3 to TRBJ2-5; D may be TRBD2 (6 bases). Germline V gene sequence: CDR1 MNHEY, CDR2 SVGEGT. Trimming removed 7 bases at V and 2 bases at J, with 17 bases between. The CDR3 runs 15 residues.

This chain uses TRBV7-8 with TRBJ2-5, with D tentatively TRBD2 (6 bases). Trimming took off 4 bases at V and 5 bases at J, with 8 bases between the two ends. The CDR3 runs to 12 residues. Germline lookup yields CDR1 SGHVS and CDR2 FQNEAQ. The CDR3, as DNA: TGTGCCAGCAGCTACCGGGGGGAGACCCAGTACTTC. Translated: CASSYRGETQYF.

This clonotype was seen a few times. The chain couples TRBV20-1 to TRBJ1-5; D remains unclear. The CDR3 runs 16 residues. The germline V and J ends were trimmed by 0 bases and 0 bases, with 12 bases remaining between them. CDR1 DFQATT and CDR2 SNEGSKA come from the germline V gene (reference sequence). In DNA, the CDR3 is TGCAGTGCTAGAGATGGGCAGAGGAATAGCAATCAGCCCCAGCATTTT. This translates into CSARDGQRNSNQPQHF.

The CDR3 sequence: CASSRGQGAPLSYEQYF. CDR3 in DNA: TGTGCCAGCAGCCGGGGACAGGGGGCCCCTCTCTCCTACGAGCAGTACTTC. The chain uses TRBV7-9 and TRBJ2-7, with 12 bases lining up with TRBD1. Trimming at V came to 5 bases and at J to 0 bases, leaving 8 bases not matched to a gene. The CDR3 totals 17 residues. Germline CDR1 is SEHNR and CDR2 is FQNEAQ (reference sequence).

V is TRBV29-1 and J is TRBJ1-2, with D perhaps TRBD1 (5 bases). V dropped 2 bases and J dropped 7 bases, with 11 bases sitting between them. CDR1 SQVTM and CDR2 ANQGSEA come from the germline V gene. The CDR3 runs 12 residues. Here the CDR3 DNA reads TGCAGCGTTGAAAGCAGGGTCCCTGGCTACACCTTC. Translation gives CSVESRVPGYTF.

CDR3 amino acids: CASSEPGQGDGYTF. The CDR3 coding sequence is TGTGCCAGCAGTGAACCGGGACAGGGTGATGGCTACACCTTC. The gene calls are TRBV6-1 and TRBJ1-2, with TRBD1 matching over 9 bases. This CDR3 has 14 residues. With 2 bases clipped from V and 6 bases from J, the junction kept 4 bases outside the gene matches. From germline, CDR1 is MNHNS and CDR2 SASEGT.

The chain combines TRBV7-2 with TRBJ2-2, with 14 bases matching TRBD2. CDR1 is SGHTA, CDR2 FQGNSA, per germline. The junction had 9 bases not matched to a gene; V was cut back by 5 bases and J by 7 bases. The CDR3 totals 17 residues. CDR3 amino acids: CASSARLAGGRIGELFF. CDR3 bases: TGTGCCAGCAGCGCGAGACTAGCGGGAGGGAGGATCGGGGAGCTGTTTTTT.

This chain joins TRBV7-9 and TRBJ1-6; no firm D call. Germline CDR1 is SEHNR and CDR2 is FQNEAQ (reference sequence). The length of the CDR3 is 15 residues. Trimming took off 4 bases at V and 9 bases at J, with 16 bases between the two ends. The CDR3 DNA reads TGTGCCAGCAGCTCCCTCCCTAACCTCGGTTCACCCCTCCACTTT. Protein: CASSSLPNLGSPLHF.

V and J are TRBV27 and TRBJ1-1; D gene uncertain. V was clipped by 6 bases and J by 5 bases, with 19 bases between them. From germline, CDR1 is MNHEY and CDR2 SMNVEV (reference sequence). The length of the CDR3 is 15 residues. CDR3 nucleotides: TGTGCCAGCAGAAGGCGTGAGGCCCGGAAGACTGAAGCTTTCTTT. Translated, it gives CASRRREARKTEAFF.

The CDR3 here is CATSIQKIGTDPYEQYF. CDR3 nucleotides: TGTGCCACCAGCATTCAAAAGATCGGGACAGACCCCTACGAGCAGTACTTC. The chain carries TRBV15 and TRBJ2-7, with TRBD1 matching 7 bases. From germline, CDR1 is LNHNV and CDR2 YYDKDF (reference sequence). Trimming removed 4 bases from V and 2 bases from J; junction bases left unmatched: 14. This CDR3 is 17 amino acids long.

This clonotype was recorded a few times. The chain uses TRBV25-1 and TRBJ1-2, with a possible D match to TRBD1 (5 bases). With 2 bases removed from V and 7 bases from J, the gap between germline ends came to 11 bases. The length of the CDR3 is 13 residues. CDR1 and CDR2 from the germline V gene are MGHDK and SYGVNS. The CDR3 DNA sequence: TGTGCCAGCAGTGAACTTCCGGGGCGTGGCTACACCTTC. Translation: CASSELPGRGYTF.

This chain joins TRBV7-6 and TRBJ2-5, with unresolved D. This CDR3 has 13 amino acids. The V gene lost 5 bases and the J gene lost 1 base, with 8 bases spanning the gap. Germline values: CDR1 SGHVS, CDR2 FNYEAQ. The CDR3 coding sequence is TGTGCCAGCAGCCCGATGAGCCAAGAGACCCAGTACTTC. Encoded protein: CASSPMSQETQYF.

The V gene is TRBV6-1, the J gene TRBJ1-2; tentatively, D is TRBD1 (5 bases). V lost 2 bases to trimming and J lost 5 bases, with 9 bases between them. CDR1 is MNHNS and CDR2 is SASEGT in the germline V gene. CDR3 length: 13 amino acids. The CDR3 reads CASSEWGDYGYTF. The CDR3 DNA reads TGTGCCAGCAGTGAATGGGGGGATTATGGCTACACCTTC.

The chain is built from TRBV20-1 and TRBJ2-5; D unresolved. Germline V gives CDR1 DFQATT, CDR2 SNEGSKA (reference sequence). This CDR3 is 15 amino acids long. The V and J ends lost 3 bases and 1 base respectively, with 15 bases between them. CDR3 sequence reads: CSASGFTGRQETQYF. In DNA, the CDR3 is TGCAGTGCTAGTGGATTTACTGGTCGCCAAGAGACCCAGTACTTC.

The chain couples TRBV27 to TRBJ2-3; D is possibly TRBD1 (6 bases). Trimming removed 5 bases from V and 2 bases from J, with 14 bases in between. The CDR3 has 15 residues. Germline CDR1 and CDR2: MNHEY and SMNVEV (reference sequence). The CDR3 sequence is CASSRTALPTDTQYF. CDR3 sequence (DNA): TGTGCCAGCAGTCGGACAGCCCTACCCACAGATACGCAGTATTTT.